The clone carrying this T cell receptor beta chain was seen once. The sample comes from a study of blood T cell repertoires in COVID-19. Study-level background: The study drew acute and convalescent COVID-19 samples from the United States, Italy and Spain. T cells, B-cell-depleted T cells, or PBMCs supplied cDNA or gDNA.

In the source study's methods: How many nucleated cells were present was estimated from reference gene primer amplification. Data came from immunoSEQ multiplex PCR; TCRdb stores just in-frame clones and leaves some out. That table is the source of V, J and clone size, and D and trimming were worked out from the DNA. The repertoire holds some 350,000 clones, with approximately 86% as singletons. V lost 5 bases, J lost 5 bases, and 18 bases lay in between. The CDR3 runs 15 residues. Germline V gene sequence: CDR1 LGHDT, CDR2 YNNKEL (reference sequence). This TCR was recovered from a human donor in a cohort sampled during active COVID-19. Sample: peripheral blood. The chain recombines TRBV3-1 (or the pseudogene TRBV3-2) with TRBJ1-2, with D perhaps matching TRBD1 (6 bases). The CDR3 region is CASSTAGTHLYGYTF. Here the CDR3 DNA reads TGTGCCAGCAGCACAGCCGGGACACACCTTTATGGCTACACCTTC.